Listed below are T cell receptor beta chains from one sample, sequenced in a study of CD8 T cells in Susac syndrome. TCRdb ran MiXCR on the immunoSEQ multiplex PCR reads and lists one entry per CDR3 protein. The table lists approximately 65,000 distinct CDR3 sequences, 85% to 95% of them singletons. The sample taken for sequencing was CD8+ T cells from PBMCs. Every receptor here comes from a human donor in good health. CDR3s include the opening cysteine and the closing phenylalanine or tryptophan. D genes are given only for firm matches. Size values are once, few and many counts, or a class for expanded clones, and some rows have none.

>-|-|TRBJ2-7|TRBV3-1
TGTGCCAGCAGCCAAGATGGCTGGGAGCAGTACTTC
CASSQDGWEQYF
>-|-|TRBJ2-1|TRBV3-1
TGTGCCAGCAGCCCTAGGCCAGGGTACGGCTCCTACAATGAGCAGTTCTTC
CASSPRPGYGSYNEQFF
>-|-|TRBJ2-7|TRBV6-6
TGTGCCAGCAGTTACGAGGGGCTGGTGTCCTACGAGCAGTACTTC
CASSYEGLVSYEQYF
>-|TRBD2|TRBJ2-2|TRBV5-6
TGTGCCAGCAGCTTGGCTAGCGGGGGGAGTTTGTCCGGGGAGCTGTTTTTT
CASSLASGGSLSGELFF
>-|-|TRBJ2-7|TRBV10-3
TGTGCCATCAGTGAGTCGGGTCAGCTCTACGAGCAGTACTTC
CAISESGQLYEQYF
>once|-|TRBJ2-1|TRBV28
TGTGCCAGCAGTTCGATCAAGTGGGGGCACAATGAGCAGTTCTTC
CASSSIKWGHNEQFF
>-|-|TRBJ2-1|TRBV5-1
TGCGCCAGCAGCTTGGTTAACTACAATGAGCAGTTCTTC
CASSLVNYNEQFF
>-|-|TRBJ1-2|TRBV6-5
TGTGCCAGCAGTTACTCGATTGGGGAGAGGACCTATGGCTACACCTTC
CASSYSIGERTYGYTF
>once|-|TRBJ2-3|TRBV20-1
TGCAGTGCGGCAACGGGGGACGCAAGAGACACAGATACGCAGTATTTT
CSAATGDARDTDTQYF
>once|TRBD1|TRBJ2-3|TRBV3-1
TGTGCCAGCAGCGTGCAGACAGGGGGAACGCAGTATTTT
CASSVQTGGTQYF
>-|TRBD1|TRBJ2-5|TRBV30
TGTGCCTGGAGTGCAGGGGGCTCCCCGTACCAAGAGACCCAGTACTTC
CAWSAGGSPYQETQYF
>-|-|TRBJ1-1|TRBV12-5
TGTGCTAGTGGTTTGAGTGGGAACACTGAAGCTTTCTTT
CASGLSGNTEAFF
>-|-|TRBJ2-1|TRBV4-3
TGCGCCAGCAGTGATGGACTGGTATCCTACAATGAGCAGTTCTTC
CASSDGLVSYNEQFF
>-|TRBD2|TRBJ2-3|TRBV24-1
TGTGCCACCAGTGATTGGACTAGCGGGGAAAGCACAGATACGCAGTATTTT
CATSDWTSGESTDTQYF
>-|-|TRBJ2-1|TRBV30
TGTGCCTGGAGGGACAGAAGCTCCTACAATGAGCAGTTCTTC
CAWRDRSSYNEQFF
>-|-|TRBJ2-7|TRBV29-1
TGCAGCGTTGAGCGGGGCGGGGTGGGCGAGCAGTACTTC
CSVERGGVGEQYF
>-|TRBD1|TRBJ2-7|TRBV20-1
TGCAGTGCCAGGGGGCCGGGGTTAATCAACGAGCAGTACTTC
CSARGPGLINEQYF
>-|TRBD1|TRBJ2-3|TRBV4-3
TGCGCCAGCAGCCGGACAGGGGGTGGCACAGATACGCAGTATTTT
CASSRTGGGTDTQYF
>once|-|TRBJ2-7|TRBV7-2
TGTGCCAGCAGCTTATTTCACCGGGAACTGGTATACGAGCAGTACTTC
CASSLFHRELVYEQYF
>-|-|TRBJ1-3|TRBV9
TGTGCCAGCAGCGTAGCTGGCTCTGGAAACACCATATATTTT
CASSVAGSGNTIYF
>-|-|TRBJ2-1|TRBV3-1
TGTGCCAGCAGCCAACTTTCGAGTGAGCAGTTCTTC
CASSQLSSEQFF
>-|TRBD1|TRBJ1-5|TRBV9
TGTGCCAGCAGCGACCGGGACAGGGTTCAGCCCCAGCATTTT
CASSDRDRVQPQHF
>-|TRBD2|TRBJ2-5|TRBV9
TGTGCCAGCAGCGCGAGCGGGGGGGTAGTCGTGACCCAGTACTTC
CASSASGGVVVTQYF
>-|-|TRBJ2-7|TRBV7-8
TGTGCCAGCAGCCCCCGTATGGGGGGAGCAGCCTACGAGCAGTACTTC
CASSPRMGGAAYEQYF
>-|-|TRBJ2-2|TRBV4-3
TGCGCCAGCAGCTTAGGACCAGGTGGTACCGGGGAGCTGTTTTTT
CASSLGPGGTGELFF
>-|-|TRBJ2-1|TRBV29-1
TGCAGCGTTGAAGAAGACATCACTTGGCACGGTGATGAGCAGTTCTTC
CSVEEDITWHGDEQFF
>once|TRBD1|TRBJ1-4|TRBV6-6
TGTGCCAGCAGTCCCACGACAGGGGGTCATGAAAAACTGTTTTTT
CASSPTTGGHEKLFF
>-|-|TRBJ1-1|TRBV10-3
TGTGCCATCAGTGAGTCGAGGGAAAACACTGAAGCTTTCTTT
CAISESRENTEAFF
>-|-|TRBJ2-3|TRBV12-3/TRBV12-4
TGTGCCAGCAGTACATACTTAACAGGGTCCAGCACAGATACGCAGTATTTT
CASSTYLTGSSTDTQYF
>-|-|TRBJ2-2|TRBV12-3/TRBV12-4
TGTGCCAGTAGTGAGCGGCGTCGGAAGAACACCGGGGAGCTGTTTTTT
CASSERRRKNTGELFF
>-|TRBD1|TRBJ2-1|TRBV2
TGTGCCAGCAGCGAAGATGGGCAGGGGGCGTACAATGAGCAGTTCTTC
CASSEDGQGAYNEQFF
>-|-|TRBJ2-7|TRBV20-1
TGCAGTGCTAGAAACCCAGGGATGGGGTACGGCGAGCAGTACTTC
CSARNPGMGYGEQYF
>-|-|TRBJ2-7|TRBV2
TGTGCCAGCAGTGAATACGTAGGGGGCTACGAGCAGTACTTC
CASSEYVGGYEQYF
>-|TRBD1|TRBJ1-2|TRBV27
TGTGCCACCTGGGACAGGGATCTTAACTATGGCTACACCTTC
CATWDRDLNYGYTF
>few|-|TRBJ2-7|TRBV7-9
TGTGCCAGCAGCAAAAGGGAGGCCTACGAGCAGTACTTC
CASSKREAYEQYF
>-|-|TRBJ2-5|TRBV29-1
TGCAGCGTAATCGGGGGCTGGGAGACCCAGTACTTC
CSVIGGWETQYF
>-|-|TRBJ2-7|TRBV27
TGTGCCAGCAGCGGGCCATCCTACGAGCAGTACTTC
CASSGPSYEQYF
>-|-|TRBJ1-1|TRBV21-1
TGTGCCAGCAGCCCCCGTTCCGGTGTCCGACGCCCACTCGGCGCTGAAGCTTTCTTT
CASSPRSGVRRPLGAEAFF
>-|-|TRBJ2-7|TRBV27
TGTGCCAGCAGTTTAAGCGACGGTAACCACGAGCAGTACTTC
CASSLSDGNHEQYF
>-|TRBD1|TRBJ2-1|TRBV5-6
TGTGCCAGCTGCCCTGAAGACAGGGGTTTCAATGAGCAGTTCTTC
CASCPEDRGFNEQFF
>-|-|TRBJ2-7|TRBV11-2
TGTGCCAGCAGCGTCACAGCAGCCCTCTACGAGCAGTACTTC
CASSVTAALYEQYF
>-|-|TRBJ2-4|TRBV2
TGTGCCAGCAGTGAGGCGGAATTAGCCAAAAACATTCAGTACTTC
CASSEAELAKNIQYF
>-|-|TRBJ2-7|TRBV10-2
TGCGCCACCAGAGACTACGAGCAGTACTTC
CATRDYEQYF
>-|TRBD1|TRBJ2-4|TRBV7-9
TGTGCCAGCAGCTTATCGACAGGGTATGACGGTGGGCCCAAAAACATTCAGTACTTC
CASSLSTGYDGGPKNIQYF
>-|-|TRBJ1-2|TRBV5-4
TGTGCCAGCAGCTTGGGCTGGGCAGGGGATGGCTACACCTTC
CASSLGWAGDGYTF
>-|-|TRBJ1-1|TRBV3-1
TGTGCCAGCAGCCAAGTGAACAGAATGAACACTGAAGCTTTCTTT
CASSQVNRMNTEAFF
>-|TRBD2|TRBJ2-1|TRBV3-1
TGTGCCAGCAGCCAAGGCCGCCGGCTAGCGGGGGGGAACAATGAGCAGTTCTTC
CASSQGRRLAGGNNEQFF
>-|-|TRBJ2-7|TRBV6-4
TGTGCCAGCAGTGCCGGTACTGCGTACGAGCAGTACTTC
CASSAGTAYEQYF